What follows describes a single T cell receptor beta chain. The antigen remains undetermined. This record comes from a study of CD8+ T cells in alopecia areata. On the study more broadly: Twice daily, treated patients received 5 to 10 mg of oral tofacitinib. Patients in the study were on tofacitinib for 6 to 18 months, then off it for 6 months.

V was clipped by 2 bases and J by 0 bases, with 8 bases between them. Germline CDR1 SGHTA, CDR2 FQGNSA. There are 14 residues in the CDR3. Study-wide findings and caveats: Scalp clonality and expanded CD8+ clones among the top 100 fell significantly with tofacitinib.

Sample treatment: oral pan-JAK inhibitor, 5-10 mg twice daily. Once RNA had been extracted, it was reverse transcribed into cDNA to act as the sequencing template. Profiling relied on immunoSEQ multiplex PCR, and the TCRdb table lists in-frame clones only, not all of them. The table includes about 270,000 clones, 60% detected once. The TCR sequence derives from a human donor with alopecia areata. This chain uses TRBV7-2 with TRBJ2-7; D is unresolved. This specimen was CD4+ T cells sorted from blood, taken between weeks 51 and 54, from a patient treated with tofacitinib. As DNA, the CDR3 is TGTGCCAGCAGCTTAATTTGGAGCTCCTACGAGCAGTACTTC. Translating it yields CASSLIWSSYEQYF.